This paragraph reports one TCR beta chain. This entry is derived from a study of cytomegalovirus exposure and HLA in healthy donors. V lost 6 bases, J lost 2 bases, and 5 bases stayed unmatched. The germline CDR1 and CDR2 sequences are MNHEY and SVGAGI. CDR3 length: 14 residues. The assay was immunoSEQ multiplex PCR, and TCRdb's table has in-frame clones only and misses some. Here the sample spans tens of thousands of clones, 93% being singletons. Sequencing was carried out using PBMCs. The chain recombines TRBV6-5 with TRBJ1-2; 8 nucleotides agree with TRBD1. The source is a woman in her twenties or thirties in good health and CMV-seronegative. For the CDR3, the DNA is TGTGCCAGCAGCCCTCGACAGGGGAACTATGGCTACACCTTC. Translation gives CASSPRQGNYGYTF.